A selection of T cell receptor beta chains follows, all from one sample in a study of early T cells in non-severe SARS-CoV-2 infection. TCRdb fed the 5' RACE reads into MiXCR, producing one record per CDR3 protein. The sample holds about 53,000 distinct CDR3 sequences; more than 10% are singletons and the top ten take just over 2.5%. The starting material was whole blood, obtained at baseline. The receptor set was obtained from an adult who was a healthcare worker with PCR-confirmed SARS-CoV-2 infection or an uninfected control (not recorded which). Each CDR3 is given with its conserved first and last residue. The order of the fields is V gene, CDR3 length, clone size, J gene, D gene, CDR3 DNA, CDR3 protein. The D gene is left open where the match is weak. Clone size, where shown, is once, few, many, or a class for clones that have expanded.

v_call: TRBV18
cdr3_length: 15
clone_size: many
j_call: TRBJ2-3
d_call: -
cdr3_nt: TGTGCCAGTCAATCCCGGGACCGCGGTCCAGATACGCAGTATTTT
cdr3_aa: CASQSRDRGPDTQYF

v_call: TRBV28
cdr3_length: 16
clone_size: few
j_call: TRBJ2-6
d_call: -
cdr3_nt: TGTGCCAGCAGACCGGGACTCCGCTCTGGGGCCAACGTCCTGACTTTC
cdr3_aa: CASRPGLRSGANVLTF

v_call: TRBV20-1
cdr3_length: 13
clone_size: few
j_call: TRBJ2-7
d_call: -
cdr3_nt: TGCAGTGCTAGTAAAGCAGGCTCCTACGAGCAGTACTTC
cdr3_aa: CSASKAGSYEQYF

v_call: TRBV20-1
cdr3_length: 12
clone_size: -
j_call: TRBJ1-1
d_call: -
cdr3_nt: TGCAGTGGGACCCGGTGGAGCACTGAAGCTTTCTTT
cdr3_aa: CSGTRWSTEAFF

v_call: TRBV5-1
cdr3_length: 15
clone_size: few
j_call: TRBJ2-1
d_call: -
cdr3_nt: TGCGCCAGCAGCCTTACAGGGAGTATCTACAATGAGCAGTTCTTC
cdr3_aa: CASSLTGSIYNEQFF

v_call: TRBV5-5
cdr3_length: 15
clone_size: -
j_call: TRBJ2-2
d_call: -
cdr3_nt: TGTGCCAGCAGCTTGTCAGGGGGGAGCACCGGGGAGCTGTTTTTT
cdr3_aa: CASSLSGGSTGELFF

v_call: TRBV7-8
cdr3_length: 14
clone_size: -
j_call: TRBJ2-7
d_call: TRBD2
cdr3_nt: TGTGCCAGCAGCCCCGTGACTAGCGCATACGAGCAGTACTTC
cdr3_aa: CASSPVTSAYEQYF

v_call: TRBV15
cdr3_length: 14
clone_size: few
j_call: TRBJ1-5
d_call: -
cdr3_nt: TGTGCCACCAGCACCAGGAGGGAAAATCAGCCCCAGCATTTT
cdr3_aa: CATSTRRENQPQHF

v_call: TRBV9
cdr3_length: 16
clone_size: few
j_call: TRBJ2-2
d_call: TRBD2
cdr3_nt: TGTGCCAGCAGCGCTCAGACTAGCGGGAGTACCGGGGAGCTGTTTTTT
cdr3_aa: CASSAQTSGSTGELFF

v_call: TRBV7-9
cdr3_length: 14
clone_size: few
j_call: TRBJ1-4
d_call: TRBD1
cdr3_nt: TGTGCCAGCAGCTCAAGACAGGGGAGGCAAAAACTGTTTTTT
cdr3_aa: CASSSRQGRQKLFF

v_call: TRBV5-4
cdr3_length: 14
clone_size: many
j_call: TRBJ2-5
d_call: TRBD2
cdr3_nt: TGTGCCAGCAGCCAAGCGGGGTCGTTAGAGACCCAGTACTTC
cdr3_aa: CASSQAGSLETQYF

v_call: TRBV29-1
cdr3_length: 14
clone_size: -
j_call: TRBJ1-1
d_call: -
cdr3_nt: TGCAGCGTAATGTCCCCTAGGATGAACACTGAAGCTTTCTTT
cdr3_aa: CSVMSPRMNTEAFF

v_call: TRBV7-6
cdr3_length: 16
clone_size: -
j_call: TRBJ2-7
d_call: -
cdr3_nt: TGTGCCAGCAGCTTAGCGGCTAGCCGGGCCCCTTACGAGCAGTACTTC
cdr3_aa: CASSLAASRAPYEQYF

v_call: TRBV5-1
cdr3_length: 13
clone_size: -
j_call: TRBJ1-2
d_call: -
cdr3_nt: TGCGCCAGCACTCAGGGGATGAGCTATGGCTACACCTTC
cdr3_aa: CASTQGMSYGYTF

v_call: TRBV7-2
cdr3_length: 15
clone_size: few
j_call: TRBJ2-2
d_call: -
cdr3_nt: TGTGCCAGCAGCTTAGTTCGGGAGAACACCGGGGAGCTGTTTTTT
cdr3_aa: CASSLVRENTGELFF

v_call: TRBV20-1
cdr3_length: 14
clone_size: many
j_call: TRBJ2-1
d_call: -
cdr3_nt: TGCAGTGCTAGGCCCTTAAGGGGAAGGTATGAGCAGTTCTTC
cdr3_aa: CSARPLRGRYEQFF

v_call: TRBV28
cdr3_length: 14
clone_size: -
j_call: TRBJ1-2
d_call: TRBD1
cdr3_nt: TGTGCCAGCAGTTTTGCAGGGGGCGACTATGGCTACACCTTC
cdr3_aa: CASSFAGGDYGYTF

v_call: TRBV2
cdr3_length: 15
clone_size: few
j_call: TRBJ1-1
d_call: -
cdr3_nt: TGTGCCAGCAGTGCATCGACAGGTTTTTTCACTGAAGCTTTCTTT
cdr3_aa: CASSASTGFFTEAFF

v_call: TRBV5-1
cdr3_length: 12
clone_size: -
j_call: TRBJ2-1
d_call: -
cdr3_nt: TGCGCCAGCAGGACGGAGTACAATGAGCAGTTCTTC
cdr3_aa: CASRTEYNEQFF

v_call: TRBV6-2/TRBV6-3
cdr3_length: 14
clone_size: -
j_call: TRBJ1-5
d_call: -
cdr3_nt: TGTGCCAGCAGTTCCCGGGAGACCAATCAGCCCCAGCATTTT
cdr3_aa: CASSSRETNQPQHF

v_call: TRBV18
cdr3_length: 14
clone_size: -
j_call: TRBJ1-5
d_call: -
cdr3_nt: TGTGCCAGCTCATACGACATTAGCAATCAGCCCCAGCATTTT
cdr3_aa: CASSYDISNQPQHF

v_call: TRBV3-1
cdr3_length: 14
clone_size: few
j_call: TRBJ2-5
d_call: -
cdr3_nt: TGTGCCAGCAGCCAAGATCCGAGAGGGGAGACCCAGTACTTC
cdr3_aa: CASSQDPRGETQYF

v_call: TRBV6-2/TRBV6-3
cdr3_length: 14
clone_size: -
j_call: TRBJ2-1
d_call: -
cdr3_nt: TGTGCCAGCAGTTACCCAGGTTCCTACAATGAGCAGTTCTTC
cdr3_aa: CASSYPGSYNEQFF

v_call: TRBV28
cdr3_length: 14
clone_size: -
j_call: TRBJ1-2
d_call: -
cdr3_nt: TGTGCCAGCAGTGTCAGTGTGCCTAACTATGGCTACACCTTC
cdr3_aa: CASSVSVPNYGYTF

v_call: TRBV7-2
cdr3_length: 14
clone_size: few
j_call: TRBJ2-7
d_call: TRBD1
cdr3_nt: TGTGCCAGCAGCTTGTCGGACAGGGCCTACGAGCAGTACTTC
cdr3_aa: CASSLSDRAYEQYF

v_call: TRBV18
cdr3_length: 16
clone_size: few
j_call: TRBJ1-1
d_call: TRBD1
cdr3_nt: TGTGCCAGCTCATCCGCGGGACAGGGGGCTGGCACTGAAGCTTTCTTT
cdr3_aa: CASSSAGQGAGTEAFF

v_call: TRBV12-3/TRBV12-4
cdr3_length: 15
clone_size: -
j_call: TRBJ2-5
d_call: TRBD1
cdr3_nt: TGTGCCAGCAGTTTAGAGACAGGGTCAAAGAGGACCCAGTACTTC
cdr3_aa: CASSLETGSKRTQYF

v_call: TRBV3-1
cdr3_length: 11
clone_size: few
j_call: TRBJ2-1
d_call: TRBD1
cdr3_nt: TGTGCCAGCGGACAGGGCAATGAGCAGTTCTTC
cdr3_aa: CASGQGNEQFF

v_call: TRBV2
cdr3_length: 15
clone_size: -
j_call: TRBJ1-1
d_call: -
cdr3_nt: TGTGCCAGCAGTGTATCAACAGGGATTTCCACTGAAGCTTTCTTT
cdr3_aa: CASSVSTGISTEAFF

v_call: TRBV7-6
cdr3_length: 15
clone_size: many
j_call: TRBJ2-1
d_call: TRBD2
cdr3_nt: TGTGCCAGCAGCCGGACTAGCGGGAGAGGTAATGAGCAGTTCTTC
cdr3_aa: CASSRTSGRGNEQFF

v_call: TRBV18
cdr3_length: 14
clone_size: -
j_call: TRBJ1-2
d_call: -
cdr3_nt: TGTGCCAGCTCACCACCGGTCAGGGATAGCGGCTACACCTTC
cdr3_aa: CASSPPVRDSGYTF

v_call: TRBV6-2/TRBV6-3
cdr3_length: 15
clone_size: many
j_call: TRBJ2-6
d_call: -
cdr3_nt: TGTGCCAGCAGTTACCGGAGGGCTGGGGCCAACGTCCTGACTTTC
cdr3_aa: CASSYRRAGANVLTF

v_call: TRBV28
cdr3_length: 16
clone_size: many
j_call: TRBJ1-5
d_call: -
cdr3_nt: TGTGCCAGCAGTTCCCCCGGCGGGGATAGCAATCAGCCCCAGCATTTT
cdr3_aa: CASSSPGGDSNQPQHF

v_call: TRBV21-1
cdr3_length: 16
clone_size: few
j_call: TRBJ1-4
d_call: -
cdr3_nt: TGTGCCAGCAGCAAAGGAAAGTTGACCCGTAATGAAAAACTGTTTTTT
cdr3_aa: CASSKGKLTRNEKLFF

v_call: TRBV11-2
cdr3_length: 13
clone_size: -
j_call: TRBJ2-7
d_call: -
cdr3_nt: TGTGCCAGCAGCTCGGCCGGACCCTACGAGCAGTACTTC
cdr3_aa: CASSSAGPYEQYF

v_call: TRBV11-2
cdr3_length: 16
clone_size: many
j_call: TRBJ2-5
d_call: TRBD1
cdr3_nt: TGTGCCAGCAGCTTATTTTCGGGACAGGGCGAAGAGACCCAGTACTTC
cdr3_aa: CASSLFSGQGEETQYF

v_call: TRBV20-1
cdr3_length: 10
clone_size: -
j_call: TRBJ2-1
d_call: -
cdr3_nt: TGCAGTGCCTCAGGGGATGAGCAGTTCTTC
cdr3_aa: CSASGDEQFF